This TCR beta chain was identified in a study of radiation and T cells in renal cell carcinoma. About the study: Nephrectomy followed 15 Gy stereotactic body radiation by 4 weeks.

Clones were sequenced by immunoSEQ multiplex PCR, and TCRdb holds only the in-frame ones, with some missing. Counted here are 100,000 to 150,000 clones, around nine tenths occurring once; the ten biggest clones make up 5.8%. The V gene's germline CDR1 is MNHEY and CDR2 SMNVEV (reference sequence). Unmatched junction bases numbered 6, after V lost 0 bases and J lost 7 bases. The CDR3 is made up of 16 amino acids. Documented time point: blood 2 weeks post-SBRT. The treatment here: 15 Gy SBRT to primary tumor, nephrectomy 4 weeks later. Radiation-treated patients gave blood at baseline, week 2 and week 4. The tumor was a clear cell renal cell carcinoma.

The sequences come from blood, collected from a patient whose treatment included radiotherapy and nephrectomy. This sequence joins TRBV27 and TRBJ1-6; 7 nucleotides agree with TRBD1. The sequence was obtained from a woman between 70 and 85 years old with renal cell carcinoma. The chain's CDR3 is CASSLSGQAPNSPLHF. The CDR3 bases are TGTGCCAGCAGTTTATCAGGACAGGCGCCCAATTCACCCCTCCACTTT.